Each of the 5 T cell receptor beta chains below was sequenced from the same sample in a study of Ad26.COV2.S vaccination and SARS-CoV-2 variants. Described treatment: around 19 received Ad26.COV2.S at low or high dose, single or two shots; a few received placebo; per-sample allocation not given. Specimen acquisition occurred on day 63 following the initial vaccine or placebo injection. The data were produced by immunoSEQ multiplex PCR, yet TCRdb's version contains in-frame clones alone and is incomplete. The sample includes approximately 420,000 clones, approximately 90% of them seen just once. The input for sequencing was peripheral blood, taken in a trial of Ad26.COV2.S vaccine versus placebo. The receptor set was obtained from a person aged 18-60 years who received the Ad26.COV2.S COVID-19 vaccine or a placebo.

The V and J genes are TRBV6-1 and TRBJ2-1, with TRBD1 as a possible D gene (6 bases). The CDR3 is 16 residues long. V lost 6 bases, J lost 0 bases, and 15 bases lay in between. The germline gives CDR1 MNHNS, CDR2 SASEGT. The CDR3 region has the DNA TGTGCCAGCAGGGAACTACAGGGAACCTCCTACAATGAGCAGTTCTTC. It specifies CASRELQGTSYNEQFF.

The rearrangement joins TRBV9 to TRBJ2-1, with unresolved D. Germline V gene sequence: CDR1 SGDLS, CDR2 YYNGEE. This CDR3 contains 14 residues. The V and J ends lost 0 bases and 3 bases respectively, with 7 bases between them. The CDR3 nucleotides read TGTGCCAGCAGCGTAGTGGCAGACTACAATGAGCAGTTCTTC. Translation: CASSVVADYNEQFF.

This chain joins TRBV5-1 and TRBJ2-5; 15 bases align to TRBD2. Trimming took 4 bases from V and 4 from J; bases not matched to a gene: 11. The CDR3 sequence is 18 residues long. Germline CDR1 is SGHRS and CDR2 is YFSETQ. CDR3 in amino acids: CASSAGTSGGRIVETQYF. Here the CDR3 DNA reads TGCGCCAGCAGCGCTGGGACTAGCGGGGGGCGCATAGTAGAGACCCAGTACTTC.

This clone was detected once. The V call is TRBV5-1, the J call TRBJ2-5; TRBD1 might be the D (5 bases). The germline V gene has CDR1 SGHRS and CDR2 YFSETQ. The CDR3 sequence is 14 residues long. The germline V and J ends were trimmed by 2 bases and 1 base, with 9 bases remaining between them. The CDR3 nucleotides read TGCGCCAGCAGCTTCGGACAACTCCAAGAGACCCAGTACTTC. This gives the protein CASSFGQLQETQYF.

The sample holds a few counts of this clone. This chain uses TRBV5-1 with TRBJ1-1; no firm D call. The CDR3 is made up of 14 amino acids. Germline lookup yields CDR1 SGHRS and CDR2 YFSETQ. The V gene lost 0 bases and the J gene lost 1 base, with 7 bases spanning the gap. The CDR3 DNA follows: TGCGCCAGCAGCTTGGCCCCAGGGAACACTGAAGCTTTCTTT. It specifies CASSLAPGNTEAFF. Using reference TRBV5-1 and TRBJ1-1 for the parts outside the CDR3, the full variable domain is KAGVTQTPRYLIKTRGQQVTLSCSPISGHRSVSWYQQTPGQGLQFLFEYFSETQRNKGNFPGRFSGRQFSNSRSEMNVSTLELGDSALYLCASSLAPGNTEAFFGQGTRLTVV.